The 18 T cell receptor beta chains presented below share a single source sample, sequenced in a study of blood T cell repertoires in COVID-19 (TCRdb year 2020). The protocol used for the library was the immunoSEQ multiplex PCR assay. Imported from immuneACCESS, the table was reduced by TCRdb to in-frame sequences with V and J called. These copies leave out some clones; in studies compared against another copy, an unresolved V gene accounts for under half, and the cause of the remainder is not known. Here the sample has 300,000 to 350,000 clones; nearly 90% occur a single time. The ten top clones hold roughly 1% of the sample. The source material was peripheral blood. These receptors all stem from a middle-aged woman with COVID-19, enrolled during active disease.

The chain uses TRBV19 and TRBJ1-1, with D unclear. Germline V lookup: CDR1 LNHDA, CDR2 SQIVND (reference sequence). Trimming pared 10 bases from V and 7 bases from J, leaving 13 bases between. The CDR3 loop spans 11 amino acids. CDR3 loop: CATSERIEAFF. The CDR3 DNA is TGTGCCACCTCAGAGCGAATTGAAGCTTTCTTT.

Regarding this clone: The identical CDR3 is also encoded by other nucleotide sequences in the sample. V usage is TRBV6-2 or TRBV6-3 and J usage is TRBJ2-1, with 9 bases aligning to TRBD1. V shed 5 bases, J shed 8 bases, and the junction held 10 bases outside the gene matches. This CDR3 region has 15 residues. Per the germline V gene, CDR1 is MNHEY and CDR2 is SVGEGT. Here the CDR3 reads CASSPLTGGRDEQFF. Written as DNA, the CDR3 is TGTGCCAGCAGTCCGCTGACAGGGGGACGGGATGAGCAGTTCTTC.

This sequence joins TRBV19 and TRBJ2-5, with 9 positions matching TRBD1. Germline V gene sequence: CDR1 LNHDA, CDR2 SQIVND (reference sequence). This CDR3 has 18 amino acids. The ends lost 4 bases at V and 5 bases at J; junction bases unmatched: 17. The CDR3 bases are TGTGCCAGTAGTAGCCGTAACCCCGACAGGGGGAGCCGGGAGACCCAGTACTTC. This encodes CASSSRNPDRGSRETQYF.

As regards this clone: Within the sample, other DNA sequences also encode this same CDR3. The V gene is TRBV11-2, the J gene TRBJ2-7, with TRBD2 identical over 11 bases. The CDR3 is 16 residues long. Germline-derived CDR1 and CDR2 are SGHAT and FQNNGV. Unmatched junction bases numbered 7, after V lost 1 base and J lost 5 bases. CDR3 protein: CASSLVGLAGGHEQYF. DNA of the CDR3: TGTGCCAGCAGCTTAGTAGGGCTAGCGGGGGGACACGAGCAGTACTTC.

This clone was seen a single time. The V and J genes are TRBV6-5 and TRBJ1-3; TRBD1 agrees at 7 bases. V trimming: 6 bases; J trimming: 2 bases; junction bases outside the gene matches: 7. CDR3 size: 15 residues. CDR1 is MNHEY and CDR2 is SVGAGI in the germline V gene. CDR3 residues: CASSSRDSAGNTIYF. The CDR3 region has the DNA TGTGCCAGCAGCTCCCGGGACAGTGCTGGAAACACCATATATTTT.

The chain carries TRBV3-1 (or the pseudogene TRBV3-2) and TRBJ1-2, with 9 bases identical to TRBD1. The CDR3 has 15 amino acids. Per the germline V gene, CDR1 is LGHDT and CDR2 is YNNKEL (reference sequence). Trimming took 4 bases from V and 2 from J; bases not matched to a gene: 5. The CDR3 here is CASSRGQGWNYGYTF. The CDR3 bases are TGTGCCAGCAGCCGTGGACAGGGGTGGAACTATGGCTACACCTTC.

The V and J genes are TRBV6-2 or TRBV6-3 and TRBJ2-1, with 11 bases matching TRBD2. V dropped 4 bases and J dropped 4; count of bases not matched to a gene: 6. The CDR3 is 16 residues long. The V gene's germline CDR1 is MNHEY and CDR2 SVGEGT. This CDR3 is CASSSILAGEYNEQFF. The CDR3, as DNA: TGTGCCAGCAGTTCCATACTAGCGGGGGAATACAATGAGCAGTTCTTC.

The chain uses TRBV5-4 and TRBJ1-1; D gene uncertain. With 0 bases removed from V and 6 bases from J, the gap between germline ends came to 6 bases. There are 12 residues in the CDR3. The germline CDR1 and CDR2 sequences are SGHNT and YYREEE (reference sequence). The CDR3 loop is CASSLGPAEAFF. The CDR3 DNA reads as TGTGCCAGCAGCTTGGGGCCAGCTGAAGCTTTCTTT. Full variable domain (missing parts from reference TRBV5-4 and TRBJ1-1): ETGVTQSPTHLIKTRGQQVTLRCSSQSGHNTVSWYQQALGQGPQFIFQYYREEENGRGNFPPRFSGLQFPNYSSELNVNALELDDSALYLCASSLGPAEAFFGQGTRLTVV.

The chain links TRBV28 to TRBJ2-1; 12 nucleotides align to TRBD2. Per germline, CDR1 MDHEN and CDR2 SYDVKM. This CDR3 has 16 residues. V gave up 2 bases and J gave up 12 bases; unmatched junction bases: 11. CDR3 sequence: CASSLGWLAGGQSQFF. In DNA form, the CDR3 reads TGTGCCAGCAGTTTAGGTTGGCTAGCGGGGGGGCAATCGCAGTTCTTC.

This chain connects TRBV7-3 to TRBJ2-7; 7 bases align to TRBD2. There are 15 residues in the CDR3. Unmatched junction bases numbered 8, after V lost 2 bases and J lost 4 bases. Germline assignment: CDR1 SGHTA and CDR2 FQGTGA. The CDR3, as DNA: TGTGCCAGCAGCTTAGGTCAGGGAGGGCCATACGAGCAGTACTTC. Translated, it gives CASSLGQGGPYEQYF.

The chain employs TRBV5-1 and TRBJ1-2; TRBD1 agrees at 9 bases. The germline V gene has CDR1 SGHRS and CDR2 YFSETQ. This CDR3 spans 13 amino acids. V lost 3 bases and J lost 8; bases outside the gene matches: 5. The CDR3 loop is CASSWDTGGGYTF. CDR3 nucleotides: TGCGCCAGCAGCTGGGATACAGGGGGCGGCTACACCTTC.

CDR3 protein: CASSRAQGFYNSPLHF. The CDR3 DNA follows: TGTGCCAGCAGCCGCGCCCAGGGGTTCTATAATTCACCCCTCCACTTT. V and J are TRBV14 and TRBJ1-6; maybe TRBD1 (6 bases). The CDR3 extends over 16 amino acids. CDR1 and CDR2 (germline): SGHDN, FVKESK. Trimming took 4 bases from V and 3 from J, leaving 13 bases between them.

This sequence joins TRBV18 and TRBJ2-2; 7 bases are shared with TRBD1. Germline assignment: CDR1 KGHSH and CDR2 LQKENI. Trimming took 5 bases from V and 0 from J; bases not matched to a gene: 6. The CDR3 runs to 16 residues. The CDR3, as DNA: TGTGCCAGCTCAACTACCGGGACAGCGAACACCGGGGAGCTGTTTTTT. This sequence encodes CASSTTGTANTGELFF.

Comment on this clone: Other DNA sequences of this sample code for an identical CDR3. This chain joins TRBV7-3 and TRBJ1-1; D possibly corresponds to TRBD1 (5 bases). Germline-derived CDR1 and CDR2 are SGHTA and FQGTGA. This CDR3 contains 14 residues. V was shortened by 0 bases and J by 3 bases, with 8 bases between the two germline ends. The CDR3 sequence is CASSLTGGDTEAFF. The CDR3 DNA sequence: TGTGCCAGCAGCTTAACAGGAGGGGACACTGAAGCTTTCTTT.

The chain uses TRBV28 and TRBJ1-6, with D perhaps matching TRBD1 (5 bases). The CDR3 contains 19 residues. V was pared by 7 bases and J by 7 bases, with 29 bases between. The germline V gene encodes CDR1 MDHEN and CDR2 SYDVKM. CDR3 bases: TGTGCCAGCACGGTCAGTGGGATATTTGCGGGACGGCCGAATTCACCCCTCCACTTT. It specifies CASTVSGIFAGRPNSPLHF.

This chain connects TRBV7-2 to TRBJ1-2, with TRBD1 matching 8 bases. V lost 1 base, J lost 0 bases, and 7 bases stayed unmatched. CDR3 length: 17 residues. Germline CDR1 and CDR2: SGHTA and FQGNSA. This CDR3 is CASSLEGAGGPNYGYTF. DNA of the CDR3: TGTGCCAGCAGCTTAGAAGGGGCAGGGGGCCCTAACTATGGCTACACCTTC.

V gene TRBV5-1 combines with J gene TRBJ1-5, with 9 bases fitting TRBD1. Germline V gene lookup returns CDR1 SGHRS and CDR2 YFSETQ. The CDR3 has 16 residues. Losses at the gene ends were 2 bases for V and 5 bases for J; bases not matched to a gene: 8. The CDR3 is CASSFGYGDRDQPQHF. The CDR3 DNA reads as TGCGCCAGCAGCTTTGGTTACGGGGACAGGGATCAGCCCCAGCATTTT.

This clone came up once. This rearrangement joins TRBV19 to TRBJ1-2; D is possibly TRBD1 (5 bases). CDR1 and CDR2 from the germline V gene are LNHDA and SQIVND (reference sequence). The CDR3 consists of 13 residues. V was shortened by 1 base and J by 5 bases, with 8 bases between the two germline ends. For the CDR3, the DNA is TGTGCCAGTAGTATAGTCCAGGGTTATGGCTACACCTTC. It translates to CASSIVQGYGYTF.